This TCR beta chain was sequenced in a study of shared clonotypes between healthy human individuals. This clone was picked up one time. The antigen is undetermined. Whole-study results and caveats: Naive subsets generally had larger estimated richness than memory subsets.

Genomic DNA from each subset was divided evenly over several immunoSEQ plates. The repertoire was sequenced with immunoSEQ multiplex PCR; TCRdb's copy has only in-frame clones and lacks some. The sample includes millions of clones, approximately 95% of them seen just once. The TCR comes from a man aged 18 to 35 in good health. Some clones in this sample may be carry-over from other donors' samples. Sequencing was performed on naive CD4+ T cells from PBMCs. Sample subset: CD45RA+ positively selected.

The CDR3 DNA reads TGTGCCAGCAGACCCCCGGGCAGCTCCTACGAGCAGTACTTC. Encoded protein: CASRPPGSSYEQYF. This chain joins TRBV28 and TRBJ2-7, with D uncertain. V was pared by 6 bases and J by 0 bases, with 12 bases between. Germline loops: CDR1 MDHEN, CDR2 SYDVKM. The CDR3 length is 14 residues.